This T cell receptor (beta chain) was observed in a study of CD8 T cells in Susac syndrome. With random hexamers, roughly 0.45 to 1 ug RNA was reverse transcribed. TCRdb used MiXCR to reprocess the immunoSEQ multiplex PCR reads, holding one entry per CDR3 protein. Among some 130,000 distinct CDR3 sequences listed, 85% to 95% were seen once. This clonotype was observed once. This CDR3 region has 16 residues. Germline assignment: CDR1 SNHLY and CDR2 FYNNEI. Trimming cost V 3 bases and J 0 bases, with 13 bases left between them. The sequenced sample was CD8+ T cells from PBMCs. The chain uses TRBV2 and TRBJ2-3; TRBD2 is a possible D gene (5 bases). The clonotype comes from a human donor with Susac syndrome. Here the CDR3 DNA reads TGTGCCAGCAGTGATAGTTTAGAGGGAAGCACAGATACGCAGTATTTT. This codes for CASSDSLEGSTDTQYF.